This T cell receptor (beta chain) originates from a study of shared clonotypes between healthy human individuals. All participating donors were Caucasian adults from Nashville, Tennessee. CD45RA+ naive and CD45RA-negative memory subsets were separated from CD4+ cells. Findings of the study overall: It was observed that approximately 5% of naive CD4 clonotypes were shared across a handful of donors.

As concerns this clone: Its antigen is undetermined.

CDR1 and CDR2 from the germline V gene are SGHRS and YFSETQ. This CDR3 comprises 14 residues. Trimming pared 1 base from V and 4 bases from J, leaving 10 bases between. Here immunoSEQ multiplex PCR was the method, and the copy in TCRdb shows in-frame clones only, minus some. The sample lists around 1.1 million clones; 75% to 85% were seen once. The chain employs TRBV5-1 and TRBJ2-3; D ambiguous. Sequencing input: memory CD4+ T cells from PBMCs. Subset given: CD45RA-negative fraction. This receptor was obtained from a man between 18 and 35 years old in good health. Some clones in this sample may be carry-over from other donors' samples. CDR3 amino acids: CASSLRVPPDTQYF. The CDR3 coding sequence is TGCGCCAGCAGCTTGAGGGTCCCCCCAGATACGCAGTATTTT.